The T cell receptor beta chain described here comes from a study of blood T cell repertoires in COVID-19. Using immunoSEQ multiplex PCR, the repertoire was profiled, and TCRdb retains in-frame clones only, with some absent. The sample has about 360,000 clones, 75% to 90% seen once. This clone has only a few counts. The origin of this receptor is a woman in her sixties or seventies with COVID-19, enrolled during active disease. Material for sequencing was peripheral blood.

The CDR3 loop is CAISEGAVNEKLFF. CDR3 bases: TGTGCCATCAGTGAGGGGGCCGTTAATGAAAAACTGTTTTTT. The chain is built from TRBV10-3 and TRBJ1-4, with D possibly matching TRBD1 (5 bases). V was pared by 2 bases and J by 4 bases, with 8 bases between. This CDR3 has 14 amino acids. CDR1 and CDR2 from the germline V gene are ENHRY and SYGVKD.